Listed here are 26 T cell receptor beta chains from one sample, sequenced in a study of blood T cell repertoires in COVID-19. The repertoire was sequenced with immunoSEQ multiplex PCR; TCRdb's copy has only in-frame clones and lacks some. The table includes about 95,000 clones, around 87% detected once. The sample comprised peripheral blood. All receptors derive from a human donor in a cohort sampled during active COVID-19.

The chain combines TRBV2 with TRBJ2-7; TRBD1 might be the D (6 bases). V lost 0 bases and J 0 bases, leaving 15 bases between the germline ends. This CDR3 has 17 residues. Germline loops: CDR1 SNHLY, CDR2 FYNNEI. The CDR3 DNA sequence: TGTGCCAGCAGTGAAGCGAACAGGGCGTTGAGCTCCTACGAGCAGTACTTC. It encodes CASSEANRALSSYEQYF.

This clone was recorded once. This chain connects TRBV4-2 to TRBJ2-5; the match to TRBD2 covers 14 bases. V lost 3 bases and J lost 5; bases outside the gene matches: 8. Germline values: CDR1 LGHNA, CDR2 YNFKEQ. CDR3 length equals 17 residues. For the CDR3, the DNA is TGTGCCAGCAGCCACCCGACTAGCGGGGGGGCACGGGAGACCCAGTACTTC. This translates into CASSHPTSGGARETQYF.

V is TRBV4-1 and J is TRBJ2-7; 7 nucleotides align to TRBD2. Germline lookup yields CDR1 MGHRA and CDR2 YSYEKL. Germline trimming cut 4 bases from V and 5 bases from J; bases unmatched to any gene: 8. The CDR3 consists of 14 residues. As DNA, the CDR3 is TGCGCCAGCAGCCCGACTAGCATTGTCAACGAGCAGTACTTC. Translating it yields CASSPTSIVNEQYF.

The chain recombines TRBV5-8 with TRBJ1-4; the D gene is possibly TRBD1 (6 bases). The CDR3 sequence is 14 residues long. V lost 4 bases to trimming and J lost 9 bases, with 16 bases between them. Germline V CDR1 and CDR2: SGHTS, YDEGEE. The CDR3 is CASSQQGVGQKLFF. In DNA, the CDR3 is TGTGCCAGCAGCCAACAGGGAGTGGGTCAAAAACTGTTTTTT.

This chain uses TRBV3-1 (or the pseudogene TRBV3-2) with TRBJ2-6; D unresolved. The CDR3 length is 14 residues. CDR1 is LGHDT and CDR2 is YNNKEL in the germline V gene (reference sequence). Trimming took 1 base from V and 4 from J, leaving 5 bases between them. The CDR3 protein is CASSQGAGANVLTF. As DNA, the CDR3 is TGTGCCAGCAGCCAAGGGGCAGGGGCCAACGTCCTGACTTTC.

The chain uses TRBV28 and TRBJ2-5, with 13 bases that match TRBD2. With V trimmed by 2 bases and J by 5 bases, 2 bases remained unmatched. CDR1 and CDR2 (germline): MDHEN, SYDVKM. The CDR3 contains 15 residues. The CDR3 sequence is CASSLVLAGGETQYF. The CDR3 nucleotides are TGTGCCAGCAGTTTAGTACTAGCGGGGGGGGAGACCCAGTACTTC.

The V and J genes are TRBV9 and TRBJ1-2; D perhaps matches TRBD1 (5 bases). The CDR3 has 14 residues. Germline lookup yields CDR1 SGDLS and CDR2 YYNGEE. V lost 0 bases to trimming and J lost 7 bases, with 13 bases between them. The chain's CDR3 is CASSVVDSTAGYTF. In DNA, the CDR3 is TGTGCCAGCAGCGTAGTCGACAGTACAGCTGGCTACACCTTC. The full variable domain, completed using reference TRBV9 and TRBJ1-2, is DSGVTQTPKHLITATGQRVTLRCSPRSGDLSVYWYQQSLDQGLQFLIQYYNGEERAKGNILERFSAQQFPDLHSELNLSSLELGDSALYFCASSVVDSTAGYTFGSGTRLTVV.

In this sample, this clone turned up a few times. The rearrangement joins TRBV5-1 to TRBJ1-1; 7 bases align to TRBD1. The CDR3 totals 15 residues. V trimming: 2 bases; J trimming: 2 bases; junction bases outside the gene matches: 6. Per the germline V gene, CDR1 is SGHRS and CDR2 is YFSETQ. CDR3 sequence: CASSFGTVANTEAFF. CDR3 sequence (DNA): TGCGCCAGCAGCTTTGGGACAGTAGCCAACACTGAAGCTTTCTTT.

The genes are TRBV9 and TRBJ1-5, with D perhaps TRBD1 (6 bases). The germline gives CDR1 SGDLS, CDR2 YYNGEE. V gave up 7 bases and J gave up 4 bases, with 21 bases separating them. The CDR3 extends over 16 amino acids. The CDR3 DNA sequence: TGTGCCAGCTCGAGGGGGGGCGCCGCCGAAAATCAGCCCCAGCATTTT. The encoded protein is CASSRGGAAENQPQHF.

The chain couples TRBV10-1 to TRBJ2-1; possibly TRBD1 for D (6 bases). V lost 0 bases to trimming and J lost 4 bases, with 13 bases between them. CDR1 and CDR2 (germline): WNHNN, SYGVQD (reference sequence). The CDR3 runs to 16 residues. This CDR3 reads CASSESLGTKYNEQFF. CDR3 sequence (DNA): TGCGCCAGCAGTGAGTCTCTTGGGACAAAGTACAATGAGCAGTTCTTC.

The chain employs TRBV10-2 and TRBJ2-5; 7 bases are a match to TRBD1. Trimming took 7 bases from V and 5 from J; bases not matched to a gene: 7. This CDR3 spans 13 amino acids. Germline V gives CDR1 WSHSY, CDR2 SAAADI. CDR3 DNA sequence: TGCGCCAGCATACGAGGGGGCGAGGAGACCCAGTACTTC. Its protein is CASIRGGEETQYF.

This chain links TRBV5-1 with TRBJ2-3, with unresolved D. This CDR3 is 16 amino acids long. V lost 2 bases, J lost 4 bases, and 17 bases lay in between. The germline CDR1 and CDR2 sequences are SGHRS and YFSETQ. Here the CDR3 reads CASSLSTWVQADTQYF. The CDR3 DNA reads as TGCGCCAGCAGCTTATCGACGTGGGTGCAGGCAGATACGCAGTATTTT.

The chain links TRBV7-2 to TRBJ2-7; TRBD2 is a possible D gene (6 bases). CDR3 length: 15 amino acids. Trimming stripped 5 bases from V and 7 bases from J, with 21 bases between. Germline CDR1 and CDR2: SGHTA and FQGNSA. CDR3 sequence: CASSPPPGRRGEQYF. In nucleotides, the CDR3 is TGTGCCAGCAGCCCCCCCCCTGGCCGCCGGGGGGAGCAGTACTTC.

The sample holds one count of this clone. This chain links TRBV3-1 (or the pseudogene TRBV3-2) with TRBJ2-3, with 9 bases aligning to TRBD2. The CDR3 contains 15 residues. Trimming took 1 base from V and 2 from J; bases not matched to a gene: 1. Germline CDR1 and CDR2: LGHDT and YNNKEL (reference sequence). Here the CDR3 reads CASSQGGGATDTQYF. DNA for the CDR3: TGTGCCAGCAGCCAAGGCGGGGGGGCCACAGATACGCAGTATTTT.

The CDR3 protein is CASSDGDWVGGELFF. DNA for the CDR3: TGTGCCAGCAGCGACGGGGACTGGGTTGGCGGGGAGCTGTTTTTT. The rearrangement links TRBV6-5 to TRBJ2-2; maybe TRBD2 (6 bases). The length of the CDR3 is 15 residues. Trimming took 6 bases from V and 7 from J, leaving 18 bases between them. Per the germline V gene, CDR1 is MNHEY and CDR2 is SVGAGI.

The chain uses TRBV7-8 and TRBJ2-7; D uncertain. V was cut by 4 bases and J by 3 bases, with 7 bases left in between. Germline CDR1 reads SGHVS; CDR2 reads FQNEAQ. The CDR3 length is 12 residues. CDR3: CASSSVDYEQYF. The CDR3 region has the DNA TGTGCCAGCAGCTCCGTAGACTACGAGCAGTACTTC.

This clone was picked up one time. The chain recombines TRBV10-3 with TRBJ2-3; the D is unclear. The CDR3 totals 12 residues. CDR1 ENHRY and CDR2 SYGVKD come from the germline V gene. V lost 7 bases and J lost 4, with 9 bases in between. Here the CDR3 reads CAIMSMSDTQYF. CDR3 sequence (DNA): TGTGCCATCATGTCTATGTCAGATACGCAGTATTTT.

This clone came up a few times. The chain recombines TRBV4-3 with TRBJ1-5; no clear D. The CDR3 runs to 14 residues. Germline V CDR1 and CDR2: LGHNA, YSLEER. V was trimmed by 1 base and J by 5 bases, leaving 9 bases between them. CDR3 DNA sequence: TGCGCCAGCAGCCAAGTTCTGGGAGATCAGCCCCAGCATTTT. Protein product: CASSQVLGDQPQHF.

This chain connects TRBV11-3 to TRBJ2-1; TRBD2 agrees at 14 bases. CDR1 is SGHNT and CDR2 is YENEEA in the germline V gene. This CDR3 spans 18 amino acids. The V gene end was trimmed by 5 bases and the J gene end by 5 bases; junction bases not matched to a gene: 11. CDR3 DNA: TGTGCCAGCAGCACCCGAGGGACTAGCGGGGGTAACCACAATGAGCAGTTCTTC. Encoded protein: CASSTRGTSGGNHNEQFF.

The CDR3 region has the DNA TGCGCCAGCAGCCAAGGGCAGACAGGCCCGACAACTAATGAAAAACTGTTTTTT. It yields the protein CASSQGQTGPTTNEKLFF. The chain has TRBV4-1 and TRBJ1-4, with D perhaps matching TRBD1 (6 bases). V gave up 1 base and J gave up 0 bases, with 15 bases separating them. This CDR3 has 18 residues. Germline lookup yields CDR1 MGHRA and CDR2 YSYEKL.

Concerning this clone: One junction end does not reproduce the germline sequence, and a read error may be involved. The chain links TRBV13 to TRBJ1-5, with 10 bases that match TRBD1. The germline CDR1 and CDR2 sequences are PRHDT and FYEKMQ (reference sequence). The CDR3 is 15 residues long. The chain's CDR3 is CASSIGQGGTGPQHF. The CDR3 DNA follows: TGTGCCAGCAGCATAGGACAGGGGGGCACGGGGCCCCAGCATTTT.

V and J are TRBV5-1 and TRBJ2-5; weak D call: TRBD1 (6 bases). V was trimmed by 3 bases and J by 3 bases, leaving 15 bases between them. The germline CDR1 and CDR2 sequences are SGHRS and YFSETQ. The CDR3 contains 15 residues. The CDR3 is CASSYRASREETQYF. The CDR3 coding sequence is TGCGCCAGCAGCTACAGGGCGTCCCGGGAAGAGACCCAGTACTTC.

The chain is built from TRBV9 and TRBJ2-3, with TRBD1 as a possible D gene (5 bases). The germline gives CDR1 SGDLS, CDR2 YYNGEE. The CDR3 is made up of 16 amino acids. The V end lost 3 bases, the J end lost 5 bases, and 19 bases lay between the germline ends. CDR3 region: CASSAHQGVGKDTQYF. In DNA, the CDR3 is TGTGCCAGCAGCGCGCACCAGGGTGTTGGGAAAGATACGCAGTATTTT.

The rearrangement joins TRBV15 to TRBJ1-3; perhaps TRBD1 as D (6 bases). The germline V and J ends were trimmed by 9 bases and 8 bases, with 20 bases remaining between them. Germline-derived CDR1 and CDR2 are LNHNV and YYDKDF (reference sequence). The CDR3 runs to 14 residues. The CDR3 here is CATSGASAEDTIYF. The DNA for the CDR3 is TGTGCCACATCAGGGGCTTCCGCGGAGGACACCATATATTTT.

The CDR3 is CASSLGSGRADTQYF. CDR3 nucleotide sequence: TGTGCCAGCAGCTTGGGTAGTGGGAGGGCAGATACGCAGTATTTT. This chain links TRBV5-4 with TRBJ2-3, with 7 bases matching TRBD2. CDR3 size: 15 residues. Germline V gives CDR1 SGHNT, CDR2 YYREEE (reference sequence). Losses at the gene ends were 0 bases for V and 4 bases for J; bases not matched to a gene: 5.

The V and J genes are TRBV7-8 and TRBJ2-3, with D maybe TRBD2 (5 bases). V shed 3 bases and J shed 4 bases, with 14 bases lying between them. The germline V gene encodes CDR1 SGHVS and CDR2 FQNEAQ. The CDR3 loop spans 15 amino acids. Here the CDR3 reads CASSLSGQYADTQYF. Written as DNA, the CDR3 is TGTGCCAGCAGCTTGAGCGGCCAATACGCAGATACGCAGTATTTT.